The T cell receptor beta chain under discussion was sequenced for a study of blood T cell repertoires in COVID-19 (dated by TCRdb to 2018 to 2020). A note on the overall study: Samples from collaborators originated in the United States, Italy and Spain and spanned both the acute and convalescent phases of COVID-19. Subjects who had been exposed to COVID-19, were actively infected with it, or had recovered from it provided the deeply sampled blood TCRbeta repertoires that made up the dataset. HLA class I and class II types, where available, came from metadata supplied by the sample provider rather than from assay-based typing. A freely available public database, intended as a resource for researchers studying the immune response to SARS-CoV-2, is where the repertoires were released. The prospective study material was composed of cDNA or gDNA derived from T cells, B-cell-depleted T cells, or PBMCs. The samples were drawn from the first 160 participants of the ongoing ImmuneRACE study and from 1,254 subjects provided by 6 global collaborators. A de-identified subject ID, COVID-19 status, age in years and sex were almost always included in the sample metadata.

Paper-wide results and their limitations: The quantity of clinical and demographic metadata differed by source and by participant and was supplied without curation.

TCRbeta CDR3 regions were amplified from genomic DNA using the immunoSEQ Assay, a bias-controlled multiplex PCR. In the authors' own workflow: Nucleated cell counts per sample were estimated from amplification of reference gene primers within the assay. To quantify the absolute abundance of each unique TCRbeta CDR3 rearrangement, sequence reads were collapsed and filtered. For each sample, productive Simpson clonality was calculated as the square root of Simpson's diversity index over productive rearrangements. Held by TCRdb, this immuneACCESS table contains in-frame sequences only and omits some clones. Under half of the omission traces to an unresolved V gene where checked; the cause of the rest is unknown. V, J and clone size were drawn from that table, and D and trimming were deduced from the DNA. Across this sample there are about 90,000 clones, with approximately 90% seen only once. About 1.8% of the sample is in the top ten clones.

Whole blood was collected in K2EDTA tubes by collaborating institutions according to the institutions' own protocols. For TCRbeta analysis, collaborators shipped samples in one of three forms: frozen whole blood, isolated PBMCs, or DNA extracted from either of those sample types. The CDR3 has 11 amino acids, counting the end cysteine and phenylalanine. The retained sequence is limited to the CDR3, 33 bases, with the frame set at the first base. The germline ends are 8 bases apart after V is trimmed by 8 bases and J by 3 bases. CDR1 and CDR2 (ENHRY, SYGVKD) derive from the germline V gene. This clone has a single count. It has no known antigen specificity. Base qualities are not provided; no much larger clone lies one nucleotide away.

Sequenced: peripheral blood. This receptor chain uses TRBV10-3 and TRBJ2-7, and perhaps TRBD2 as D gene, on 6 matching bases. This TCR derives from a human donor with active COVID-19. The donor label of this sample is uncertain. Here is the DNA: TGTGCCATCGGGGGGAACTACGAGCAGTACTTC. This sequence encodes CAIGGNYEQYF.